This is a list of T cell receptor beta chains from one sample in a study of blood T cell repertoires in COVID-19. Sequencing was performed with immunoSEQ multiplex PCR; in TCRdb, only in-frame clones are kept and a portion is missing. In the table there are 150,000 or so clones, 75% to 90% of which are singletons. The sequencing input was PBMCs or T cells enriched from blood (not recorded which). The origin of the receptors is a middle-aged woman who had been exposed to COVID-19. The CDR3 runs from the conserved cysteine through the conserved F or W. The D gene is left open where the match is weak. Size is omitted from some rows. Given values are once, few, many or a class for expanded clones.

d_gene,abundance,j_gene,v_gene,CDR3aa,CDR3nt
-,-,TRBJ1-6,TRBV6-5,CATKMGRVSPLHF,TGTGCCACGAAGATGGGCAGGGTTTCACCCCTCCACTTT
-,-,TRBJ2-7,TRBV5-1,CASGESGSYEQYF,TGCGCCAGCGGAGAGTCGGGCTCCTACGAGCAGTACTTC
-,-,TRBJ1-5,TRBV19,CASSIASHSNQPQHF,TGTGCCAGTAGTATAGCCAGTCATAGCAATCAGCCCCAGCATTTT
TRBD1,-,TRBJ2-2,TRBV18,CASSAGQGNTGELFF,TGTGCCAGCTCGGCGGGACAGGGGAACACCGGGGAGCTGTTTTTT
-,-,TRBJ2-7,TRBV5-5,CASSLTRRQGPNYEQYF,TGTGCCAGCAGCCTCACGCGAAGGCAGGGGCCTAATTACGAGCAGTACTTC
-,-,TRBJ2-3,TRBV7-2,CASSLQNTDTQYF,TGTGCCAGCAGCTTACAGAACACAGATACGCAGTATTTT
-,-,TRBJ2-6,TRBV12-5,CATAQSGANVLTF,TGTGCTACCGCGCAATCTGGGGCCAACGTCCTGACTTTC
TRBD2,once,TRBJ2-5,TRBV7-2,CASSPLPGGGETQYF,TGTGCCAGCAGTCCTCTACCGGGAGGGGGGGAGACCCAGTACTTC
TRBD2,-,TRBJ2-1,TRBV27,CASSLLGSGTTFNEQFF,TGTGCCAGCAGTTTATTAGGGTCAGGGACTACCTTCAATGAGCAGTTCTTC
TRBD1,-,TRBJ1-4,TRBV27,CASRLQGAGEKLFF,TGTGCCAGCAGGTTACAGGGGGCCGGTGAAAAACTGTTTTTT
TRBD2,-,TRBJ2-7,TRBV4-3,CASSQDRAGGFYEQYF,TGCGCCAGCAGCCAAGATCGGGCGGGAGGCTTCTACGAGCAGTACTTC
TRBD1,-,TRBJ2-1,TRBV7-3,CASSSTGGEYNEQFF,TGTGCCAGCAGCTCGACAGGGGGCGAATACAATGAGCAGTTCTTC
-,-,TRBJ1-3,TRBV3-1/TRBV3-2,CASSQAQTGNTIYF,TGTGCCAGCAGCCAAGCACAGACTGGAAACACCATATATTTT
TRBD1,-,TRBJ1-4,TRBV15,CATSRSTGVEKLFF,TGTGCCACCAGCAGGTCGACAGGGGTTGAAAAACTGTTTTTT
TRBD2,-,TRBJ2-3,TRBV13,CASSLESLAGGTDTQYF,TGTGCCAGCAGCTTAGAGTCCCTAGCGGGAGGGACAGATACGCAGTATTTT
-,-,TRBJ1-1,TRBV10-2,CASSEGRGRLLTEAFF,TGCGCCAGCAGTGAGGGGCGGGGGCGTTTATTAACTGAAGCTTTCTTT
-,-,TRBJ1-5,TRBV21-1,CASTRQGNSNQPQHF,TGTGCCAGCACCCGACAGGGGAATAGCAATCAGCCCCAGCATTTT
-,-,TRBJ1-2,TRBV28,CASSLAGVAYGYTF,TGTGCCAGCAGTTTAGCAGGGGTGGCCTATGGCTACACCTTC
-,-,TRBJ2-2,TRBV25-1,CASSLTGDLTGELFF,TGTGCCAGCAGCCTGACAGGAGATCTGACCGGGGAGCTGTTTTTT
TRBD1,-,TRBJ1-5,TRBV6-5,CASKIGTGGGQPQHF,TGTGCCAGCAAGATCGGGACAGGGGGCGGACAGCCCCAGCATTTT
-,-,TRBJ2-1,TRBV28,CASSLIRTIYNEQFF,TGTGCCAGCAGTTTAATCCGGACAATCTACAATGAGCAGTTCTTC
TRBD2,-,TRBJ2-3,TRBV9,CASSSAGGISTDTQYF,TGTGCCAGCAGTAGTGCGGGGGGGATTAGCACAGATACGCAGTATTTT
-,-,TRBJ2-2,TRBV29-1,CSAALTRTNTGELFF,TGCAGCGCCGCACTAACCCGTACGAACACCGGGGAGCTGTTTTTT
-,-,TRBJ1-3,TRBV11-2,CASSSTTGNTIYF,TGTGCCAGCAGCTCGACTACTGGAAACACCATATATTTT
-,-,TRBJ2-7,TRBV11-2,CASSLDRVEQYF,TGTGCCAGCAGCTTAGATCGGGTTGAGCAGTACTTC
TRBD1,-,TRBJ1-2,TRBV10-3,CAISAGTGINYGYTF,TGTGCCATCAGCGCCGGGACAGGAATTAACTATGGCTACACCTTC
-,few,TRBJ1-4,TRBV9,CASSVATSVGEKLFF,TGTGCCAGCAGCGTAGCTACCTCGGTCGGTGAAAAACTGTTTTTT
TRBD1,-,TRBJ1-1,TRBV29-1,CSVTTGMNTEAFF,TGCAGCGTTACGACAGGGATGAACACTGAAGCTTTCTTT
-,-,TRBJ2-1,TRBV7-2,CASSLVRGGPYNEQFF,TGTGCCAGCAGCTTAGTAAGGGGGGGCCCATACAATGAGCAGTTCTTC
-,-,TRBJ2-2,TRBV11-2,CASSLSRYTGELFF,TGTGCCAGCAGCTTATCTAGGTACACCGGGGAGCTGTTTTTT
-,-,TRBJ1-2,TRBV7-9,CASSSSGGQFYTF,TGTGCCAGCAGCTCCTCAGGCGGACAGTTTTACACCTTC
TRBD2,-,TRBJ2-1,TRBV4-2,CASSQDAGGHNEQFF,TGTGCCAGCAGCCAAGATGCGGGGGGGCACAATGAGCAGTTCTTC
-,-,TRBJ2-5,TRBV28,CASSLLRTQETQYF,TGTGCCAGCAGTTTGTTGCGGACACAAGAGACCCAGTACTTC
TRBD1,-,TRBJ1-6,TRBV2,CASSGGTGGRNSPLHF,TGTGCCAGCAGTGGGGGGACAGGGGGCCGTAATTCACCCCTCCACTTT
-,-,TRBJ1-1,TRBV9,CASSVDGGELGTEAFF,TGTGCCAGCAGCGTAGACGGAGGCGAGCTTGGGACTGAAGCTTTCTTT
TRBD2,-,TRBJ2-1,TRBV9,CASSVSGRHNEQFF,TGTGCCAGCAGCGTAAGCGGGAGACACAATGAGCAGTTCTTC
-,-,TRBJ2-1,TRBV20-1,CSASRGYNEQFF,TGCAGTGCTAGTCGCGGATACAATGAGCAGTTCTTC
TRBD2,-,TRBJ2-1,TRBV7-7,CASSLEGGSSYNEQFF,TGTGCCAGCAGCTTAGAGGGCGGGAGCTCCTACAATGAGCAGTTCTTC
-,once,TRBJ2-2,TRBV10-3,CATAGNTGELFF,TGTGCCACCGCAGGGAACACCGGGGAGCTGTTTTTT
-,-,TRBJ2-2,TRBV3-1/TRBV3-2,CASSQSLNTGELFF,TGTGCCAGCAGCCAATCCCTGAACACCGGGGAGCTGTTTTTT
TRBD1,-,TRBJ1-5,TRBV12-3/TRBV12-4,CASRGQGRQPQHF,TGTGCCAGCAGGGGACAGGGGCGTCAGCCCCAGCATTTT
-,-,TRBJ2-1,TRBV2,CASSVWRGSYNEQFF,TGTGCCAGCAGTGTCTGGCGGGGCTCCTACAATGAGCAGTTCTTC
-,-,TRBJ2-7,TRBV11-2,CASRAVPNYEQYF,TGTGCCAGCAGAGCCGTCCCCAACTACGAGCAGTACTTC
-,-,TRBJ2-2,TRBV2,CASRGGLFGAGELFF,-
-,-,TRBJ2-2,TRBV5-1,CASSPPGNTGELFF,TGCGCCAGCAGCCCGCCCGGTAACACCGGGGAGCTGTTTTTT